The next 4 T cell receptor beta chains were all read from a single sample in a study of blood T cell repertoires in COVID-19. Using immunoSEQ multiplex PCR, the repertoire was profiled, and TCRdb retains in-frame clones only, with some absent. In the table there are roughly 250,000 clones, 80% to 90% of which are singletons. The sample comprised PBMCs or T cells enriched from blood (not recorded which). Receptors were obtained from a woman aged 25 to 39 who had recovered from COVID-19.

This clone has more than one count but fewer than ten. The J gene is TRBJ1-6, the V gene TRBV28; the match to TRBD1 covers 8 bases. J lost 9 bases, V lost 1 base, and 17 bases had no gene match. The CDR3 totals 19 residues. Germline CDR1 and CDR2: MDHEN and SYDVKM. CDR3 DNA sequence: TGTGCCAGCAGTTTATCGCCGTATACCCAGCAGGGGGCCCGTTCACCCCTCCACTTT. Protein: CASSLSPYTQQGARSPLHF.

In its sample, this clone was seen once. The chain carries TRBV18 and TRBJ2-2, with TRBD2 matching over 8 bases. Germline loops: CDR1 KGHSH, CDR2 LQKENI. Trimming took 1 base from V and 6 from J; bases not matched to a gene: 4. This CDR3 region has 15 residues. The CDR3, as DNA: TGTGCCAGCTCACCACTGACAGCGGGAGCCGGGGAGCTGTTTTTT. Its translation is CASSPLTAGAGELFF.

V is TRBV24-1 and J is TRBJ2-2; TRBD2 might be the D (6 bases). V shed 2 bases and J shed 2 bases, with 8 bases lying between them. In germline, CDR1 is KGHDR, CDR2 SFDVKD. The CDR3 is 15 residues long. The CDR3 loop is CATSDWGVNTGELFF. In DNA form, the CDR3 reads TGTGCCACCAGTGATTGGGGGGTCAACACCGGGGAGCTGTTTTTT.

The CDR3 spells CASSVRQAGELFF. The CDR3 nucleotides are TGCGCCAGCAGTGTCCGACAAGCCGGGGAGCTGTTTTTT. The J gene is TRBJ2-2, the V gene TRBV10-1; D gene unclear. V was trimmed by 4 bases and J by 6 bases, leaving 9 bases between them. Germline V gives CDR1 WNHNN, CDR2 SYGVQD (reference sequence). CDR3 size: 13 residues.